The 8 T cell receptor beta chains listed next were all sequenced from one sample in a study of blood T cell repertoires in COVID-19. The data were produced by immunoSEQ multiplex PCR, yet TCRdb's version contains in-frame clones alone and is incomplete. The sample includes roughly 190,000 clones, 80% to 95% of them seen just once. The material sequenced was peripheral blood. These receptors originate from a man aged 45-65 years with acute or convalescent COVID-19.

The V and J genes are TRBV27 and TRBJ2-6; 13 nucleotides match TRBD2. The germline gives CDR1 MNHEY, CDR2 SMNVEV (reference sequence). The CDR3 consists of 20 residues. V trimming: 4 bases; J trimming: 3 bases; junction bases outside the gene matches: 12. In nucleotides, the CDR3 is TGTGCCAGCAGTTCCTACGCCGGGACTAGCGGGATATATGGGGCCAACGTCCTGACTTTC. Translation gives CASSSYAGTSGIYGANVLTF.

The DNA for the CDR3 is TGTGCCAGCAGCGACGCGGGACTAGCGGGGATGGAGACCCAGTACTTC. This sequence encodes CASSDAGLAGMETQYF. The chain links TRBV9 to TRBJ2-5; 13 bases are shared with TRBD2. The V gene end was trimmed by 3 bases and the J gene end by 5 bases; junction bases not matched to a gene: 7. This CDR3 has 16 residues. The germline V gene has CDR1 SGDLS and CDR2 YYNGEE. Full variable domain (outside the CDR3, taken from reference TRBV9 and TRBJ2-5): DSGVTQTPKHLITATGQRVTLRCSPRSGDLSVYWYQQSLDQGLQFLIQYYNGEERAKGNILERFSAQQFPDLHSELNLSSLELGDSALYFCASSDAGLAGMETQYFGPGTRLLVL.

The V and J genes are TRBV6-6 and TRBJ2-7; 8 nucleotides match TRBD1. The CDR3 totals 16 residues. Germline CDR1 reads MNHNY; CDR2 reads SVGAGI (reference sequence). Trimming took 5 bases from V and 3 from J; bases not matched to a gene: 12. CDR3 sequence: CASSPPSGQANYEQYF. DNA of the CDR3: TGTGCCAGCAGTCCACCCTCGGGACAGGCAAACTACGAGCAGTACTTC.

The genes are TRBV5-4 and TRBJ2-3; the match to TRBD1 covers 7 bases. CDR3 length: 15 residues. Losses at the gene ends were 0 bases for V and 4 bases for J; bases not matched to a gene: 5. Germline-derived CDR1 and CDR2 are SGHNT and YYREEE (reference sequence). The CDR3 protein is CASSLGRGSADTQYF. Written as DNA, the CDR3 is TGTGCCAGCAGCTTGGGCAGGGGGAGTGCAGATACGCAGTATTTT.

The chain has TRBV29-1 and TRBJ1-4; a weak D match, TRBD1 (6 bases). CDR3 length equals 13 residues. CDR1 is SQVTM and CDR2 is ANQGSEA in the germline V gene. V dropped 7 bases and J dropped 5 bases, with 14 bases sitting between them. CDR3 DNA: TGCAGCGCCGTACGGGACACGAATGAAAAACTGTTTTTT. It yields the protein CSAVRDTNEKLFF. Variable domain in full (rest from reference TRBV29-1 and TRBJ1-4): SAVISQKPSRDICQRGTSLTIQCQVDSQVTMMFWYRQQPGQSLTLIATANQGSEATYESGFVIDKFPISRPNLTFSTLTVSNMSPEDSSIYLCSAVRDTNEKLFFGSGTQLSVL.

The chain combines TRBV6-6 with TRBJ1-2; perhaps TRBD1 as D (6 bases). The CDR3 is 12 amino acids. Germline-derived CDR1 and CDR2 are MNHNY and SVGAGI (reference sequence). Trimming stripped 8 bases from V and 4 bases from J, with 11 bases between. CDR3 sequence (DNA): TGTGCCAGCGCGACAGGCTCCTATGGCTACACCTTC. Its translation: CASATGSYGYTF.

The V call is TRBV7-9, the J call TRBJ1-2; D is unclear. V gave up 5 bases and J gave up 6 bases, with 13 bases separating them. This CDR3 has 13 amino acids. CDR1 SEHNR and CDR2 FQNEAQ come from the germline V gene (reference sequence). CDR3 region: CASSLSGTNGYTF. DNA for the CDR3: TGTGCCAGCAGCCTCAGCGGTACGAATGGCTACACCTTC.

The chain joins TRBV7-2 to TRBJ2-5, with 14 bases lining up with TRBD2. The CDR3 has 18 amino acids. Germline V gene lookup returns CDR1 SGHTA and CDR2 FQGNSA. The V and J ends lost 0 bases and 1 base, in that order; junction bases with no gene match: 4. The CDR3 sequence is CASSLARTSGGPQETQYF. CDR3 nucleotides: TGTGCCAGCAGCTTAGCCCGGACTAGCGGGGGGCCCCAAGAGACCCAGTACTTC.